This T cell receptor beta chain was captured by sequencing in a study of T cells in Graves' hyperthyroidism and ophthalmopathy. Study summary: Peripheral blood was taken when the disease was first diagnosed, before any treatment began.

Exclusions: uncontrolled infection, other autoimmune disease, pregnancy, lactation. As to this clonotype: Its antigen is unknown.

Trimming took 3 bases from V and 6 from J, leaving 14 bases between them. Germline V gene data show CDR1 as LGHDT and CDR2 as YNNKEL (reference sequence). CDR3 length: 14 residues. The study, taken as a whole, reports: Separating ophthalmopathy from stable hyperthyroidism was achieved by a 13 V-J model.

It was RNA transcripts that yielded the amplified TCR beta CDR3 regions. The TCR CDR3 was amplified in a first-round RT-PCR using the HTBI primer set. Using its own MiXCR run on the multiplex PCR reads, TCRdb lists one record per CDR3 protein. The data contain nearly 250,000 distinct CDR3 sequences, 16% of them singletons. The chain links TRBV3-1 to TRBJ1-1, with TRBD1 as a possible D gene (6 bases). This TCR was sampled from a woman under 30 with Graves' ophthalmopathy. Sequenced sample: blood. In DNA form, the CDR3 reads TGTGCCAGCAGCCAGAAAGCCGGGGGCTCTGAAGCTTTCTTT. This encodes CASSQKAGGSEAFF.